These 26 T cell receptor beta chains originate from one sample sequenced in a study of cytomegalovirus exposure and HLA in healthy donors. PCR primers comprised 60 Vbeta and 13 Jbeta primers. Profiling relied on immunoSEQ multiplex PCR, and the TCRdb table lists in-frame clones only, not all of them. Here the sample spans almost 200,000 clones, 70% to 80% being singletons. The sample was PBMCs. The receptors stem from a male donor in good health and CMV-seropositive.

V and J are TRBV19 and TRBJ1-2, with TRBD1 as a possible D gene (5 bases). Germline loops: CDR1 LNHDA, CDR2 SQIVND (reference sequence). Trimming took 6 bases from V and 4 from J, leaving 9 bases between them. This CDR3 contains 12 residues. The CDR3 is CASRTGVYGYTF. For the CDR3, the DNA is TGTGCCAGTAGGACGGGGGTCTATGGCTACACCTTC.

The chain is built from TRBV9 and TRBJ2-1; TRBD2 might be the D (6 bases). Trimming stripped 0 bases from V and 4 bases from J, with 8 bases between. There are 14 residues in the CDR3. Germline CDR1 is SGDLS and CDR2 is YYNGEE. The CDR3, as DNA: TGTGCCAGCAGCGTAGGCGGGGCTTACAATGAGCAGTTCTTC. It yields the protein CASSVGGAYNEQFF.

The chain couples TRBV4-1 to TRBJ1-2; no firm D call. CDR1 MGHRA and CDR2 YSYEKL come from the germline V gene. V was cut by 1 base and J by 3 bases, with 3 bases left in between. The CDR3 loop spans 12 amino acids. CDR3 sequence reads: CASSQGDYGYTF. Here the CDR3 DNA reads TGCGCCAGCAGCCAAGGAGACTATGGCTACACCTTC.

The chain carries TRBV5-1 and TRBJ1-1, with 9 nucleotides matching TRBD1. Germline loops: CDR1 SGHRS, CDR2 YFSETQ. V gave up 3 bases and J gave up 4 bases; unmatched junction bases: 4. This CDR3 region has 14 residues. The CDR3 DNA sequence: TGCGCCAGCAGCTGGGGACAGGGCGGCACTGAAGCTTTCTTT. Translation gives CASSWGQGGTEAFF.

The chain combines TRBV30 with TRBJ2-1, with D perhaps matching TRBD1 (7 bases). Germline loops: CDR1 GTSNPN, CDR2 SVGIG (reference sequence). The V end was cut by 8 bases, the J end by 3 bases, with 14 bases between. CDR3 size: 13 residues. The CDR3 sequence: CARQGGHYNEQFF. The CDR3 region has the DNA TGTGCCAGACAGGGAGGTCACTACAATGAGCAGTTCTTC.

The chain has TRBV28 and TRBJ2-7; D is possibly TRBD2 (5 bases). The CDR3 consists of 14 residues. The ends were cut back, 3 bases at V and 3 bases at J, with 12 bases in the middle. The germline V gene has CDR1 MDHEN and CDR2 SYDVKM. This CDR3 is CASSLSGPGYEQYF. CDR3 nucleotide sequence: TGTGCCAGCAGTTTGAGCGGCCCAGGCTACGAGCAGTACTTC.

The CDR3 DNA sequence: TGTGCCAGTAGTAACACAGACAACACTGAAGCTTTCTTT. This codes for CASSNTDNTEAFF. The rearrangement links TRBV19 to TRBJ1-1; D uncertain. The ends were cut back, 4 bases at V and 2 bases at J, with 8 bases in the middle. This CDR3 is built from 13 residues. The germline V gene encodes CDR1 LNHDA and CDR2 SQIVND (reference sequence). The complete variable domain, with remaining parts taken from reference TRBV19 and TRBJ1-1, reads DGGITQSPKYLFRKEGQNVTLSCEQNLNHDAMYWYRQDPGQGLRLIYYSQIVNDFQKGDIAEGYSVSREKKESFPLTVTSAQKNPTAFYLCASSNTDNTEAFFGQGTRLTVV.

CDR3 sequence: CASSRDRNTEAFF. The DNA for the CDR3 is TGTGCCAGCAGCCGGGACAGGAACACTGAAGCTTTCTTT. This chain joins TRBV11-3 and TRBJ1-1; the match to TRBD1 covers 7 bases. The germline gives CDR1 SGHNT, CDR2 YENEEA. V lost 5 bases, J lost 1 base, and 1 base stayed unmatched. The CDR3 contains 13 residues.

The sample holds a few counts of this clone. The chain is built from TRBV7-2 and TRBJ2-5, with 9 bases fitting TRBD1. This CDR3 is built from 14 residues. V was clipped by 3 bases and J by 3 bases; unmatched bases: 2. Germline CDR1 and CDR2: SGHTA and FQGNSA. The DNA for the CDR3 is TGTGCCAGCAGCTTGGGGACAGGGAAAGAGACCCAGTACTTC. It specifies CASSLGTGKETQYF.

DNA of the CDR3: TGTGCCAGCAGCCCCAGGGTGAGTGGGGCCAACGTCCTGACTTTC. It translates to CASSPRVSGANVLTF. The rearrangement uses TRBV5-6 and TRBJ2-6, with D perhaps matching TRBD1 (5 bases). From germline, CDR1 is SGHDT and CDR2 YYEEEE. V was clipped by 4 bases and J by 3 bases, with 11 bases between them. CDR3 size: 15 residues.

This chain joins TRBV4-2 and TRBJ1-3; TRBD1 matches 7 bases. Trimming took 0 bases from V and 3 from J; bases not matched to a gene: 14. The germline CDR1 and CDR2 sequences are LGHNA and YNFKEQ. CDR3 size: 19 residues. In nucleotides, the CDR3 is TGTGCCAGCAGCCAAGATACCCACAAGGGGGCTCGAGGTGGAAACACCATATATTTT. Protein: CASSQDTHKGARGGNTIYF.

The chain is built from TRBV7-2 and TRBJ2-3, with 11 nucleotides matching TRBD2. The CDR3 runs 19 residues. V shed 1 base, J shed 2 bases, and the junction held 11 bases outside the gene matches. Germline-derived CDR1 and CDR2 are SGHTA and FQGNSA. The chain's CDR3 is CASSLVFVLAGVNTDTQYF. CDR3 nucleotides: TGTGCCAGCAGCTTAGTCTTCGTACTAGCGGGAGTGAACACAGATACGCAGTATTTT.

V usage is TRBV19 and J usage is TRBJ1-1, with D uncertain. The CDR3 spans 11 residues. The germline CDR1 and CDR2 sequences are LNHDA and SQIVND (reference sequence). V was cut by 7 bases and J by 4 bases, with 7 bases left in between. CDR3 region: CASMFLTEAFF. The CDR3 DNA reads TGTGCCAGTATGTTCCTCACTGAAGCTTTCTTT.

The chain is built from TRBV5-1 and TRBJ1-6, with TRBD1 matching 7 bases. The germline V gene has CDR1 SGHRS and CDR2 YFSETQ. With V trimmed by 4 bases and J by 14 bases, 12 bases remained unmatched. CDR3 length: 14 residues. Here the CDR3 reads CASSTGDSLWSLHF. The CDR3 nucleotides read TGCGCCAGCAGCACTGGGGACAGTCTTTGGTCCCTCCACTTT. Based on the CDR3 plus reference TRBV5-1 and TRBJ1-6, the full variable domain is KAGVTQTPRYLIKTRGQQVTLSCSPISGHRSVSWYQQTPGQGLQFLFEYFSETQRNKGNFPGRFSGRQFSNSRSEMNVSTLELGDSALYLCASSTGDSLWSLHFGNGTRLTVT.

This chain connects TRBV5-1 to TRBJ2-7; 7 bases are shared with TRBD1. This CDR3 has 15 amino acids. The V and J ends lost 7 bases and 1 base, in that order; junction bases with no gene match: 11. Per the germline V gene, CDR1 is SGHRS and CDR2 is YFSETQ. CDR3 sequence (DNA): TGCGCCAGCTCAACCTCGGGACAGAAGTCCTACGAGCAGTACTTC. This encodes CASSTSGQKSYEQYF.

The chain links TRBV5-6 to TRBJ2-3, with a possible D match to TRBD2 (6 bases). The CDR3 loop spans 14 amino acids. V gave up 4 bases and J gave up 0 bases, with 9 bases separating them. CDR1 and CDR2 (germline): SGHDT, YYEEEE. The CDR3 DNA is TGTGCCAGCAGCGCCCGGGGGAGCACAGATACGCAGTATTTT. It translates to CASSARGSTDTQYF. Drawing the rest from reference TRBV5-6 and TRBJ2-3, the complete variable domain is DAGVTQSPTHLIKTRGQQVTLRCSPKSGHDTVSWYQQALGQGPQFIFQYYEEEERQRGNFPDRFSGHQFPNYSSELNVNALLLGDSALYLCASSARGSTDTQYFGPGTRLTVL.

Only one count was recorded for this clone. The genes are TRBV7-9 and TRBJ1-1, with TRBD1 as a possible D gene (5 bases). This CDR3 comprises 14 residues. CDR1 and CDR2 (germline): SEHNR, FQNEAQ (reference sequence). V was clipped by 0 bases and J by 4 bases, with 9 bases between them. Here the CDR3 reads CASSLATRGTEAFF. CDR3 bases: TGTGCCAGCAGCTTAGCTACAAGGGGCACTGAAGCTTTCTTT.

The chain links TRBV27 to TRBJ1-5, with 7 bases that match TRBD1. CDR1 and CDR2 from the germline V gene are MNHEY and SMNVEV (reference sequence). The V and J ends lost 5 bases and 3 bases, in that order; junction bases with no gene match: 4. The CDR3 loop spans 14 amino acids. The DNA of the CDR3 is TGTGCCAGCAGTCTTGACAGGGCCAATCAGCCCCAGCATTTT. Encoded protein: CASSLDRANQPQHF.

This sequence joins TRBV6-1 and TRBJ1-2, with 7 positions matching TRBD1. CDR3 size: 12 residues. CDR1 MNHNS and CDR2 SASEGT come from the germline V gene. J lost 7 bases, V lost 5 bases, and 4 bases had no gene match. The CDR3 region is CASSLDRVGYTF. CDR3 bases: TGTGCCAGCAGTCTAGACAGGGTTGGCTACACCTTC.

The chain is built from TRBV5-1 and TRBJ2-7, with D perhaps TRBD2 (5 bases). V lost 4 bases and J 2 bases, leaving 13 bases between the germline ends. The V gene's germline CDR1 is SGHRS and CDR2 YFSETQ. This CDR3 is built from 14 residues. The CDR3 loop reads CASSQHLAPYEQYF. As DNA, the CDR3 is TGCGCCAGCAGCCAGCATCTAGCCCCCTACGAGCAGTACTTC.

The CDR3 nucleotides are TGTGCCAGCTCACCAGACGAGGGGACCCAGTACTTC. This codes for CASSPDEGTQYF. This chain joins TRBV18 and TRBJ2-5, with a possible D match to TRBD2 (5 bases). The CDR3 extends over 12 amino acids. Germline V gives CDR1 KGHSH, CDR2 LQKENI. Trimming removed 2 bases from V and 7 bases from J, with 8 bases in between. Supplemented by reference TRBV18 and TRBJ2-5, the full variable domain reads NAGVMQNPRHLVRRRGQEARLRCSPMKGHSHVYWYRQLPEEGLKFMVYLQKENIIDESGMPKERFSAEFPKEGPSILRIQQVVRGDSAAYFCASSPDEGTQYFGPGTRLLVL.

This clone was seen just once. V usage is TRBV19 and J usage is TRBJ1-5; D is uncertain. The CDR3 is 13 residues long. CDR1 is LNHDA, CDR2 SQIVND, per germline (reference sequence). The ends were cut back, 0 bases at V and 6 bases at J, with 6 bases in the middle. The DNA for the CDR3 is TGTGCCAGTAGTATAGATCACGGTCAGCCCCAGCATTTT. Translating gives CASSIDHGQPQHF.

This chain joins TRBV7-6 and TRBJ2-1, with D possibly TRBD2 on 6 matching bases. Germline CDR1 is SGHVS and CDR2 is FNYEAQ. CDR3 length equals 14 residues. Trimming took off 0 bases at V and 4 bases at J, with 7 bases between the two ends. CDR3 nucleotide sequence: TGTGCCAGCAGCTTAGCGGGAGGATACAATGAGCAGTTCTTC. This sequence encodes CASSLAGGYNEQFF.

The CDR3 is CASSQDRADTEAFF. CDR3 bases: TGCGCCAGCAGCCAGGACAGGGCGGACACTGAAGCTTTCTTT. The V call is TRBV4-3, the J call TRBJ1-1, with TRBD1 matching over 8 bases. Germline V CDR1 and CDR2: LGHNA, YSLEER. There are 14 residues in the CDR3. J lost 3 bases, V lost 3 bases, and 3 bases had no gene match.

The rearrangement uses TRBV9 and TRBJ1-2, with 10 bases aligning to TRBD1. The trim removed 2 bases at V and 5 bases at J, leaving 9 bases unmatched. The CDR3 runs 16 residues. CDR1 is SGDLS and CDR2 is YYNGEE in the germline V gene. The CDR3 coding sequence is TGTGCCAGCAGCGTTGCGGGGACAGGGGACTCGTATGGCTACACCTTC. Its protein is CASSVAGTGDSYGYTF.

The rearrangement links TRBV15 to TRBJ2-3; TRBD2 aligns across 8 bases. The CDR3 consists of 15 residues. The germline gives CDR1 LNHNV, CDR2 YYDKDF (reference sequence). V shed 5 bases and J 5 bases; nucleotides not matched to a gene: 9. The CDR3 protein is CATSRPGREKDTQYF. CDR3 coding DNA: TGTGCCACCAGCCGTCCCGGGAGGGAAAAAGATACGCAGTATTTT.